These T cell receptor beta chains were read from a single sample in a study of T cells and Merkel cell carcinoma outcomes. Sequencing used immunoSEQ multiplex PCR; TCRdb keeps in-frame clones, though not all of them. The sample includes 900 to 1,300 clones, 75% to 90% of them seen just once. Sequencing was performed on tumor tissue from Merkel cell carcinoma. The receptors were sampled from a human donor with Merkel cell carcinoma. Each CDR3 is given with its conserved first and last residue. Each record gives: D gene, V gene, J gene, clone size, CDR3 DNA, CDR3 protein. D genes are given only for firm matches. Some rows have no size entry. The others give once, few or many, or a class for an expanded clone.

NA	TRBV15	TRBJ2-5	NA	TGTGCCACCAGCAGAGAGGCAGGGGGGCATGAGACCCAGTACTTC	CATSREAGGHETQYF
NA	TRBV28	TRBJ1-5	NA	TGTGCCAGCACCCCGGAAAAGGGCTACAATCAGCCCCAGCATTTT	CASTPEKGYNQPQHF
NA	TRBV25-1	TRBJ2-1	NA	TGTGCCAGCAGTGAATCTCCCTCTGGGGACAATGAGCAGTTCTTC	CASSESPSGDNEQFF
TRBD1	TRBV5-4	TRBJ1-2	NA	TGTGCCAGCAGCTCCTCAGGGGGCCTAACCTATGGCTACACCTTC	CASSSSGGLTYGYTF
TRBD1	TRBV18	TRBJ2-3	NA	TGTGCCAGCTCACCACCGAACAGGGGATCCGATACGCAGTATTTT	CASSPPNRGSDTQYF
NA	TRBV11-1	TRBJ1-3	once	TGTGCCAGCAGCCAAGACTCTGGAAACACCATATATTTT	CASSQDSGNTIYF
NA	TRBV9	TRBJ2-1	once	TGTGCCAGCAGACCATCAGGGGGGGGAATGAATGAGCAGTTCTTC	CASRPSGGGMNEQFF
NA	TRBV30	TRBJ1-5	NA	TGTGCCTGGAGTGTAGAGGGGAATCAGCCCCAGCATTTT	CAWSVEGNQPQHF
TRBD1	TRBV11-2	TRBJ1-5	NA	TGTGCCAGCAGCGGTCAGGGGGGACCCCAGCATTTT	CASSGQGGPQHF
NA	TRBV2	TRBJ2-1	NA	TGTGCCAGCACGGAGAGCGGCTCCTACAATGAGCAGTTCTTC	CASTESGSYNEQFF
NA	TRBV7-6	TRBJ2-7	NA	TGTGCCAGCAGCTTAAACCCAAGCTCCTACGAGCAGTACTTC	CASSLNPSSYEQYF
TRBD1	TRBV20-1	TRBJ2-3	NA	TGCAGTGCCCCGGACAGGTTCTTACAGTATTTT	CSAPDRFLQYF
NA	TRBV5-1	TRBJ2-3	NA	TGCGCCAGCAGGGACCGACAGACTTGGACAGATACGCAGTATTTT	CASRDRQTWTDTQYF